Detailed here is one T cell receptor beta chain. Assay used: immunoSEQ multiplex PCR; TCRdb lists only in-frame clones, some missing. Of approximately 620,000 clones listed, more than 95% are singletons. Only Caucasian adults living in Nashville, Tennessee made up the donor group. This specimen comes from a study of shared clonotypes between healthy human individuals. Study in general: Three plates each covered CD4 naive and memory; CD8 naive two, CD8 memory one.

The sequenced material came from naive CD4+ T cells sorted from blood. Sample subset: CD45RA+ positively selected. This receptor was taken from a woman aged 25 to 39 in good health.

CDR3 loop: CASSQGFSTSGREQFF. CDR3 DNA sequence: TGCGCCAGCAGCCAAGGTTTTTCGACTAGCGGGAGGGAGCAGTTCTTC. V gene TRBV4-1 combines with J gene TRBJ2-1, with 13 bases identical to TRBD2. Germline V gene sequence: CDR1 MGHRA, CDR2 YSYEKL. This CDR3 spans 16 amino acids. The V segment lost 1 base and the J segment 10 bases; nucleotides outside the gene matches: 7.